The source of this TCR beta chain is a study of cytomegalovirus exposure and HLA in healthy donors. It was with 60 Vbeta and 13 Jbeta primers that the PCR ran. Profiling relied on immunoSEQ multiplex PCR, and the TCRdb table lists in-frame clones only, not all of them. The sample contains 150,000 to 200,000 clones, approximately 9.5% of which appear only once. The germline V gene has CDR1 MGHRA and CDR2 YSYEKL. The V and J ends lost 0 bases and 2 bases, in that order; junction bases with no gene match: 6. The CDR3 totals 16 residues. Though nominally healthy at sampling, donors likely had unrecorded immune exposures. Study-level points and caveats: A few CMV-associated chains proved CMV antigen-specific in vitro. Generally TCR sequences proved uncommon, though certain public TCRs appeared in numerous donors. In a later analysis, most CMV-associated TCR beta chains appeared HLA-restricted.

Worth noting for this clone: Antigen: not known.

The rearrangement joins TRBV4-1 to TRBJ1-1; TRBD1 matches at 7 bases. Sequencing used PBMCs. The sequence came from a woman in her 30s in good health and CMV-seropositive. The CDR3 DNA reads TGCGCCAGCAGCCAAGAAGGGGGCTCTCCAAACACTGAAGCTTTCTTT. Translation gives CASSQEGGSPNTEAFF.